The 27 T cell receptor beta chains below come from one sample, sequenced in a study of cytomegalovirus exposure and HLA in healthy donors. In the PCR, 60 Vbeta and 13 Jbeta primers were used. Generated by immunoSEQ multiplex PCR, the TCRdb table keeps only in-frame clones and is missing some. The sample lists 110,000 to 150,000 clones, 82% occurring once. Sequenced sample: PBMCs. These receptors were taken from a middle-aged woman in good health and CMV-seronegative.

Note on this clone: The junction shows a germline mismatch at one end, possibly a read error. The V gene is TRBV7-3, the J gene TRBJ1-1, with 7 bases that match TRBD1. Germline values: CDR1 SGHTA, CDR2 FQGTGA. The CDR3 is 14 amino acids. The CDR3 nucleotides read TGTGCCGGCAGCTTAACAGGGGAAGTGACTGAAGCTTTCTTT. Its protein product is CAGSLTGEVTEAFF.

A single count supports this clone. The rearrangement uses TRBV29-1 and TRBJ2-1; 7 bases line up with TRBD2. V lost 4 bases and J lost 2; bases outside the gene matches: 5. The germline V gene has CDR1 SQVTM and CDR2 ANQGSEA. This CDR3 comprises 14 residues. The CDR3 region is CSVVIAGTYNEQFF. In nucleotides, the CDR3 is TGCAGCGTTGTAATAGCGGGTACCTACAATGAGCAGTTCTTC.

This sequence joins TRBV9 and TRBJ2-3; D remains ambiguous. Looked up from germline, CDR1 is SGDLS and CDR2 is YYNGEE. Trimming took off 0 bases at V and 0 bases at J, with 14 bases between the two ends. This CDR3 has 17 residues. The CDR3 here is CASSVESVGPSTDTQYF. CDR3 coding DNA: TGTGCCAGCAGCGTAGAATCGGTGGGCCCCAGCACAGATACGCAGTATTTT.

V and J are TRBV9 and TRBJ2-1; D is unresolved. The germline gives CDR1 SGDLS, CDR2 YYNGEE. The CDR3 runs 15 residues. V was shortened by 4 bases and J by 0 bases, with 11 bases between the two germline ends. In nucleotides, the CDR3 is TGTGCCAGCAGCCCGGAGCTGAGCTCCTACAATGAGCAGTTCTTC. This codes for CASSPELSSYNEQFF.

This chain joins TRBV15 and TRBJ2-6; D ambiguous. The CDR3 spans 16 residues. Germline V gives CDR1 LNHNV, CDR2 YYDKDF (reference sequence). Deletions cut 2 bases from V and 0 bases from J, with 8 bases between. The CDR3 nucleotides read TGTGCCACCAGCAGAAACAGCAACTCTGGGGCCAACGTCCTGACTTTC. Protein: CATSRNSNSGANVLTF.

The V gene is TRBV5-4, the J gene TRBJ2-5; 9 positions agree with TRBD2. The CDR3 totals 14 residues. The ends lost 4 bases at V and 3 bases at J; junction bases unmatched: 4. CDR1 and CDR2 (germline): SGHNT, YYREEE (reference sequence). The chain's CDR3 is CASSTRLAEETQYF. The CDR3 nucleotides read TGTGCCAGCAGCACACGACTAGCGGAAGAGACCCAGTACTTC. Drawing the rest from reference TRBV5-4 and TRBJ2-5, the complete variable domain is ETGVTQSPTHLIKTRGQQVTLRCSSQSGHNTVSWYQQALGQGPQFIFQYYREEENGRGNFPPRFSGLQFPNYSSELNVNALELDDSALYLCASSTRLAEETQYFGPGTRLLVL.

The V call is TRBV29-1, the J call TRBJ2-2; D is possibly TRBD2 (5 bases). Trimming left V 5 bases short and J 1 base short, with 8 bases between. Germline loops: CDR1 SQVTM, CDR2 ANQGSEA. This CDR3 has 13 residues. The CDR3 nucleotides are TGCAGCGTTCGAGAGGGGAACACCGGGGAGCTGTTTTTT. As protein: CSVREGNTGELFF.

This rearrangement joins TRBV7-9 to TRBJ2-1; possibly TRBD1 for D (6 bases). CDR1 is SEHNR and CDR2 is FQNEAQ in the germline V gene (reference sequence). The CDR3 covers 15 residues. Trimming took 1 base from V and 3 from J, leaving 10 bases between them. The chain's CDR3 is CASSLVGTNYNEQFF. The CDR3 DNA reads TGTGCCAGCAGCTTAGTCGGGACAAACTACAATGAGCAGTTCTTC.

This clone is labeled as medium-sized. The genes are TRBV5-4 and TRBJ2-7; a weak D match, TRBD1 (7 bases). This CDR3 comprises 14 residues. The germline V gene has CDR1 SGHNT and CDR2 YYREEE (reference sequence). Trimming cost V 4 bases and J 2 bases, with 13 bases left between them. CDR3 coding DNA: TGTGCCAGCAGCCCTCAGGGGGGCACCTACGAGCAGTACTTC. This translates into CASSPQGGTYEQYF.

The chain has TRBV27 and TRBJ2-5; 12 nucleotides align to TRBD1. The tail of the sequence fits TRBJ2-7 better, so the J call may be wrong. CDR1 MNHEY and CDR2 SMNVEV come from the germline V gene (reference sequence). This CDR3 has 16 amino acids. The CDR3 sequence is CASSQTGTGGVYEQYF. Here the CDR3 DNA reads TGTGCCAGCAGTCAAACCGGGACAGGGGGCGTATACGAGCAGTACTTC.

This clone has only one observation. In DNA, the CDR3 is TGTGCCAGTAGTAACAGGGGGCGCACCTATGGCTACACCTTC. It encodes CASSNRGRTYGYTF. The chain recombines TRBV19 with TRBJ1-2, with TRBD1 matching 9 bases. Germline CDR1 LNHDA, CDR2 SQIVND (reference sequence). There are 14 residues in the CDR3. The trim removed 4 bases at V and 4 bases at J, leaving 4 bases unmatched.

In its sample, this clone was seen a few times. The J gene is TRBJ1-3, the V gene TRBV28; tentative D call: TRBD1 (6 bases). This CDR3 region has 19 residues. Germline V gene data show CDR1 as MDHEN and CDR2 as SYDVKM. The ends were cut back, 2 bases at V and 0 bases at J, with 20 bases in the middle. The CDR3 spells CASSLDHTITGSSGNTIYF. CDR3 DNA: TGTGCCAGCAGTTTAGACCACACGATCACAGGGAGCTCTGGAAACACCATATATTTT.

V is TRBV7-2 and J is TRBJ2-1; 8 bases are shared with TRBD2. V lost 5 bases and J lost 4; bases outside the gene matches: 7. The germline V gene encodes CDR1 SGHTA and CDR2 FQGNSA. The CDR3 has 15 residues. The CDR3 DNA is TGTGCCAGCAGCGCCAAGCGGGAGAGGTACAATGAGCAGTTCTTC. Translated, it gives CASSAKRERYNEQFF.

V usage is TRBV30 and J usage is TRBJ1-5; TRBD1 matches 7 bases. V lost 3 bases to trimming and J lost 3 bases; unmatched junction nucleotides: 5. This CDR3 comprises 14 residues. CDR1 is GTSNPN, CDR2 SVGIG, per germline (reference sequence). The CDR3 reads CAWSLTGSNQPQHF. In DNA, the CDR3 is TGTGCCTGGAGCCTGACAGGGTCCAATCAGCCCCAGCATTTT.

V is TRBV19 and J is TRBJ2-1, with 8 nucleotides matching TRBD2. CDR3 length: 15 residues. Trimming cost V 7 bases and J 0 bases; bases outside gene matches: 5. Germline V gene sequence: CDR1 LNHDA, CDR2 SQIVND (reference sequence). CDR3 sequence reads: CASTSRGVSYNEQFF. CDR3 bases: TGTGCCAGTACCTCGCGGGGGGTCTCCTACAATGAGCAGTTCTTC.

The V and J genes are TRBV5-4 and TRBJ2-1, with TRBD2 identical over 10 bases. Trimming cost V 3 bases and J 3 bases; bases outside gene matches: 6. The CDR3 covers 16 residues. CDR1 SGHNT and CDR2 YYREEE come from the germline V gene (reference sequence). This chain's CDR3 is CASSSTLAGVYNEQFF. DNA for the CDR3: TGTGCCAGCAGCTCAACTCTAGCGGGAGTCTACAATGAGCAGTTCTTC.

The chain links TRBV7-2 to TRBJ1-1; TRBD1 might be the D (5 bases). V shed 5 bases and J shed 10 bases, with 17 bases lying between them. The CDR3 runs to 13 residues. CDR1 and CDR2 (germline): SGHTA, FQGNSA. The CDR3 DNA reads as TGTGCCAGCAGCACTCGCATGGGGGGGGGAGCTTTCTTT. It translates to CASSTRMGGGAFF. Full variable domain (outside the CDR3, taken from reference TRBV7-2 and TRBJ1-1): GAGVSQSPSNKVTEKGKDVELRCDPISGHTALYWYRQSLGQGLEFLIYFQGNSAPDKSGLPSDRFSAERTGGSVSTLTIQRTQQEDSAVYLCASSTRMGGGAFFGQGTRLTVV.

In its sample, this clone was seen a few times. This chain uses TRBV11-2 with TRBJ2-3, with 8 bases aligning to TRBD2. Germline-derived CDR1 and CDR2 are SGHAT and FQNNGV. V lost 5 bases, J lost 1 base, and 5 bases stayed unmatched. The length of the CDR3 is 15 residues. CDR3 nucleotides: TGTGCCAGCAGCCCTCAACTAGCGGGCACAGATACGCAGTATTTT. It is translated as CASSPQLAGTDTQYF.

This chain connects TRBV9 to TRBJ1-4, with unresolved D. Germline V gene lookup returns CDR1 SGDLS and CDR2 YYNGEE. Trimming took off 3 bases at V and 6 bases at J, with 12 bases between the two ends. The CDR3 length is 14 residues. The DNA of the CDR3 is TGTGCCAGCAGCGATCCGGGAGGCGATGAAAAACTGTTTTTT. This sequence encodes CASSDPGGDEKLFF.

The chain couples TRBV6-6 to TRBJ2-1, with D possibly being TRBD2 (6 bases). Germline-derived CDR1 and CDR2 are MNHNY and SVGAGI (reference sequence). This CDR3 contains 15 residues. V lost 2 bases to trimming and J lost 0 bases, with 8 bases between them. The CDR3 sequence is CASSYLGSSYNEQFF. The CDR3, as DNA: TGTGCCAGCAGTTACCTCGGGAGCTCCTACAATGAGCAGTTCTTC.

This chain links TRBV4-3 with TRBJ1-1; no clear D gene. The V gene lost 5 bases and the J gene lost 0 bases, with 7 bases spanning the gap. This CDR3 is 13 amino acids long. The germline V gene encodes CDR1 LGHNA and CDR2 YSLEER. CDR3 region: CASSSVLNTEAFF. CDR3 in DNA: TGCGCCAGCAGCTCGGTCCTGAACACTGAAGCTTTCTTT.

This chain uses TRBV5-1 with TRBJ2-7, with D perhaps matching TRBD1 (6 bases). The germline V gene encodes CDR1 SGHRS and CDR2 YFSETQ. The germline V and J ends were trimmed by 3 bases and 0 bases, with 16 bases remaining between them. The CDR3 runs to 16 residues. The CDR3 nucleotides are TGCGCCAGCAGCTATTCACCTACGGACAGCTCCTACGAGCAGTACTTC. Amino acids: CASSYSPTDSSYEQYF.

The genes are TRBV7-8 and TRBJ2-1; TRBD2 matches 10 bases. Per the germline V gene, CDR1 is SGHVS and CDR2 is FQNEAQ. The CDR3 is 14 residues long. The V segment lost 5 bases and the J segment 7 bases; nucleotides outside the gene matches: 5. Here the CDR3 DNA reads TGTGCCAGCAGCCTGGGACTAGCGACGAATGAGCAGTTCTTC. Its translation is CASSLGLATNEQFF.

The V and J genes are TRBV7-3 and TRBJ2-3; D perhaps matches TRBD1 (5 bases). From germline, CDR1 is SGHTA and CDR2 FQGTGA. Deletions cut 1 base from V and 1 base from J, with 9 bases between. This CDR3 is built from 15 residues. CDR3 nucleotide sequence: TGTGCCAGCAGCTTAAATCAGGGTGGCACAGATACGCAGTATTTT. Encoded protein: CASSLNQGGTDTQYF.

This clone was seen only once. The chain is built from TRBV5-1 and TRBJ1-4; D possibly corresponds to TRBD1 (6 bases). V was pared by 0 bases and J by 3 bases, with 9 bases between. The CDR3 extends over 15 amino acids. Germline CDR1 reads SGHRS; CDR2 reads YFSETQ. The CDR3 DNA sequence: TGCGCCAGCAGCTTGGGGACAGCTTCTAATGAAAAACTGTTTTTT. Protein product: CASSLGTASNEKLFF.

The chain combines TRBV30 with TRBJ2-7, with 7 bases that match TRBD2. Unmatched junction bases numbered 12, after V lost 0 bases and J lost 4 bases. This CDR3 spans 16 amino acids. Germline loops: CDR1 GTSNPN, CDR2 SVGIG (reference sequence). This CDR3 is CAWSVWASGLPYEQYF. As DNA, the CDR3 is TGTGCCTGGAGTGTATGGGCTAGCGGACTACCGTACGAGCAGTACTTC. Full variable domain (remainder filled in from reference TRBV30 and TRBJ2-7): SQTIHQWPATLVQPVGSPLSLECTVEGTSNPNLYWYRQAAGRGLQLLFYSVGIGQISSEVPQNLSASRPQDRQFILSSKKLLLSDSGFYLCAWSVWASGLPYEQYFGPGTRLTVT.

This clone was observed once. A junction end diverges from the germline sequence, so it may reflect a read error. This chain joins TRBV13 and TRBJ1-5; 7 positions agree with TRBD1. This CDR3 region has 15 residues. Per the germline V gene, CDR1 is PRHDT and CDR2 is FYEKMQ (reference sequence). The CDR3 bases are TGTGCCAGCAGCGTGGGACAGTCGGGCAATCAGCCCCGGCATTTT. It is translated as CASSVGQSGNQPRHF.